The 21 T cell receptor beta chains below were found in one sample sequenced in a study of human T cells and chemical hapten exposure. As to time point: pre-sensitization, week 0. Treatment of the sample: therapeutic diphenylcyclopropenone sensitization with weekly scalp DPC. TCRdb passed the RACE reads through MiXCR, listing each CDR3 protein once. The table lists under 110,000 distinct CDR3 sequences, roughly 12% of them singletons, with over 1.5% in the top ten. Source: whole blood, taken in connection with sensitization to the hapten diphenylcyclopropenone (DPC). The receptors were sampled from a woman in her forties or fifties with alopecia areata. Some clones in this sample may be carry-over from other donors' samples.

The chain uses TRBV12-3 or TRBV12-4 and TRBJ1-1; D not resolved. This CDR3 region has 13 residues. Trimming shortened V by 5 bases and J by 2 bases, and 9 bases separated the two germline ends. In DNA form, the CDR3 reads TGTGCCAGCAGTCCCTCGCATAACACTGAAGCTTTCTTT. Protein: CASSPSHNTEAFF.

This chain joins TRBV7-2 and TRBJ2-3; 12 bases match TRBD2. V shed 4 bases, J shed 7 bases, and the junction held 12 bases outside the gene matches. This CDR3 contains 17 residues. Germline V gives CDR1 SGHTA, CDR2 FQGNSA. The CDR3 is CASSSSGGALESNTQYF. The CDR3 bases are TGTGCCAGCAGCTCTAGCGGGGGGGCCCTGGAGTCAAATACGCAGTATTTT.

This clonotype has ten or more counts. The V and J genes are TRBV5-6 and TRBJ1-1; D ambiguous. The germline V gene has CDR1 SGHDT and CDR2 YYEEEE. V lost 0 bases and J lost 0, with 6 bases in between. This CDR3 spans 14 amino acids. The CDR3 coding sequence is TGTGCCAGCAGCTTGGGGGCTATGAACACTGAAGCTTTCTTT. Translation gives CASSLGAMNTEAFF. The full variable domain, with the rest looked up from reference TRBV5-6 and TRBJ1-1, is DAGVTQSPTHLIKTRGQQVTLRCSPKSGHDTVSWYQQALGQGPQFIFQYYEEEERQRGNFPDRFSGHQFPNYSSELNVNALLLGDSALYLCASSLGAMNTEAFFGQGTRLTVV.

The sample holds many counts of this clonotype. The rearrangement uses TRBV3-1 and TRBJ1-5, with unresolved D. The germline CDR1 and CDR2 sequences are LGHDT and YNNKEL (reference sequence). The CDR3 has 12 amino acids. Trimming cost V 1 base and J 7 bases, with 5 bases left between them. The CDR3 sequence: CASSQGEQPQHF. The CDR3 DNA reads TGTGCCAGCAGCCAAGGAGAACAGCCCCAGCATTTT.

This clonotype was seen only once. V is TRBV20-1 and J is TRBJ2-3; 8 positions agree with TRBD2. CDR1 and CDR2 from the germline V gene are DFQATT and SNEGSKA (reference sequence). The V gene end was trimmed by 3 bases and the J gene end by 10 bases; junction bases not matched to a gene: 6. The CDR3 is 12 amino acids. The CDR3 sequence: CSASRGGDPQYF. CDR3 nucleotide sequence: TGCAGTGCTAGCCGGGGGGGCGACCCGCAGTATTTT.

This clonotype was observed a handful of times. V and J are TRBV6-5 and TRBJ2-3; D possibly uses TRBD1 or TRBD2 (5 bases each). The CDR3 runs to 15 residues. Between the trimmed V and J ends, which lost 1 base and 6 bases, there was a span of 14 bases. From germline, CDR1 is MNHEY and CDR2 SVGAGI. CDR3 region: CASSYFGAAADTQYF. In nucleotides, the CDR3 is TGTGCCAGCAGTTACTTCGGGGCGGCGGCGGATACGCAGTATTTT.

This clonotype has a handful of counts. V is TRBV6-4 and J is TRBJ1-6; D might be TRBD1 (6 bases). Trimming removed 0 bases at V and 9 bases at J, with 9 bases between. The germline V gene encodes CDR1 MRHNA and CDR2 SNTAGT. The CDR3 sequence is 14 residues long. The CDR3 loop reads CASSDSQGGSPLHF. CDR3 nucleotides: TGTGCCAGCAGTGACTCACAGGGCGGTTCACCCCTCCACTTT.

The chain has TRBV6-2 or TRBV6-3 and TRBJ1-1; D gene ambiguous. V gave up 2 bases and J gave up 2 bases, with 9 bases separating them. Per germline, CDR1 MNHEY and CDR2 SVGEGT. The CDR3 contains 14 residues. The CDR3 is CASSYGRRNTEAFF. The CDR3 nucleotides are TGTGCCAGCAGTTACGGTAGGAGAAACACTGAAGCTTTCTTT.

This chain connects TRBV7-2 to TRBJ1-6; D ambiguous. This CDR3 is 14 amino acids long. V lost 1 base to trimming and J lost 7 bases, with 8 bases between them. Germline V gene sequence: CDR1 SGHTA, CDR2 FQGNSA. The chain's CDR3 is CASSLVGYNSPLHF. The DNA of the CDR3 is TGTGCCAGCAGCTTAGTAGGGTACAATTCACCCCTCCACTTT. The variable domain in full, completed from reference TRBV7-2 and TRBJ1-6, reads GAGVSQSPSNKVTEKGKDVELRCDPISGHTALYWYRQSLGQGLEFLIYFQGNSAPDKSGLPSDRFSAERTGGSVSTLTIQRTQQEDSAVYLCASSLVGYNSPLHFGNGTRLTVT.

This chain joins TRBV5-1 and TRBJ2-3, with D uncertain. Germline-derived CDR1 and CDR2 are SGHRS and YFSETQ. Trimming cost V 4 bases and J 0 bases, with 12 bases left between them. The CDR3 is made up of 15 amino acids. DNA for the CDR3: TGCGCCAGCAGCATCGGACGGGCTAGCACAGATACGCAGTATTTT. Its translation: CASSIGRASTDTQYF.

A few counts support this clonotype. The V gene is TRBV5-4, the J gene TRBJ2-3; the D gene is possibly TRBD2 (6 bases). CDR1 and CDR2 (germline): SGHNT, YYREEE (reference sequence). Trimming stripped 4 bases from V and 2 bases from J, with 17 bases between. This CDR3 comprises 16 residues. The DNA of the CDR3 is TGTGCCAGCAGCCAGAAGGCCGCGGGGTTCACAGATACGCAGTATTTT. Its translation: CASSQKAAGFTDTQYF.

This clonotype was detected ten times or more. This chain links TRBV27 with TRBJ1-1; D perhaps matches TRBD1 (5 bases). There are 15 residues in the CDR3. The germline V gene encodes CDR1 MNHEY and CDR2 SMNVEV (reference sequence). The V end was cut by 6 bases, the J end by 2 bases, with 16 bases between. The CDR3: CASSPDWGENTEAFF. CDR3 nucleotides: TGTGCCAGCAGCCCAGACTGGGGGGAAAACACTGAAGCTTTCTTT.

The chain recombines TRBV5-6 with TRBJ2-7; D is uncertain. In germline, CDR1 is SGHDT, CDR2 YYEEEE. The CDR3 contains 15 residues. Trimming stripped 0 bases from V and 2 bases from J, with 12 bases between. CDR3 DNA: TGTGCCAGCAGCTTGGTTACCCCAACCGCCTACGAGCAGTACTTC. It encodes CASSLVTPTAYEQYF. Using reference TRBV5-6 and TRBJ2-7 for the parts outside the CDR3, the full variable domain is DAGVTQSPTHLIKTRGQQVTLRCSPKSGHDTVSWYQQALGQGPQFIFQYYEEEERQRGNFPDRFSGHQFPNYSSELNVNALLLGDSALYLCASSLVTPTAYEQYFGPGTRLTVT.

This clonotype was picked up a small number of times. The chain has TRBV19 and TRBJ2-1; D is possibly TRBD2 (6 bases). Germline V lookup: CDR1 LNHDA, CDR2 SQIVND (reference sequence). The CDR3 is 15 residues long. The V end lost 7 bases, the J end lost 2 bases, and 15 bases lay between the germline ends. The CDR3: CASMPGAVAYNEQFF. The CDR3 DNA reads TGTGCCAGTATGCCGGGAGCGGTAGCCTACAATGAGCAGTTCTTC.

This clonotype was counted at least ten times. V is TRBV15 and J is TRBJ1-1, with 7 bases lining up with TRBD1. This CDR3 is built from 12 residues. Losses at the gene ends were 6 bases for V and 5 bases for J; bases not matched to a gene: 3. Germline CDR1 and CDR2: LNHNV and YYDKDF (reference sequence). DNA of the CDR3: TGTGCCACCAGGAAACAGGGGACTGAAGCTTTCTTT. This sequence encodes CATRKQGTEAFF. Based on the CDR3 plus reference TRBV15 and TRBJ1-1, the full variable domain is DAMVIQNPRYQVTQFGKPVTLSCSQTLNHNVMYWYQQKSSQAPKLLFHYYDKDFNNEADTPDNFQSRRPNTSFCFLDIRSPGLGDTAMYLCATRKQGTEAFFGQGTRLTVV.

The chain is built from TRBV5-1 and TRBJ1-2; D not resolved. There are 12 residues in the CDR3. Germline lookup yields CDR1 SGHRS and CDR2 YFSETQ. V lost 4 bases, J lost 5 bases, and 9 bases lay in between. The CDR3, as DNA: TGCGCCAGCAGCATAGAGGGTTATGGCTACACCTTC. This codes for CASSIEGYGYTF.

J is TRBJ2-5 and V is TRBV6-2 or TRBV6-3; 8 bases fit TRBD1. This CDR3 is built from 13 residues. Trimming removed 7 bases from V and 3 bases from J; junction bases left unmatched: 4. Germline CDR1 is MNHEY and CDR2 is SVGEGT. This CDR3 is CASKTGAKETQYF. CDR3 DNA sequence: TGTGCCAGCAAGACAGGGGCTAAAGAGACCCAGTACTTC.

This clonotype was detected a few times. The chain couples TRBV4-1 to TRBJ1-5, with 10 bases identical to TRBD1. The CDR3 is 20 amino acids. Germline CDR1 is MGHRA and CDR2 is YSYEKL. After removal of 0 bases from V and 1 base from J, the junction contained 12 bases not matched to a gene. The CDR3 DNA reads TGCGCCAGCAGCCAAGATTTTCTCGGGACAGGGGCTAGGAGCAATCAGCCCCAGCATTTT. It translates to CASSQDFLGTGARSNQPQHF.

This clonotype has ten or more counts. This chain uses TRBV6-5 with TRBJ1-1, with 10 bases matching TRBD1. The J segment lost 4 bases and the V segment lost 5 bases, leaving 1 base of the junction unmatched. The CDR3 is 13 residues long. Germline V CDR1 and CDR2: MNHEY, SVGAGI. The CDR3 here is CASSRTGGTEAFF. CDR3 DNA: TGTGCCAGCAGTCGGACAGGGGGCACTGAAGCTTTCTTT.

The chain combines TRBV29-1 with TRBJ2-2; D is uncertain. Trimming took off 1 base at V and 5 bases at J, with 8 bases between the two ends. The CDR3 contains 13 residues. CDR1 SQVTM and CDR2 ANQGSEA come from the germline V gene. CDR3: CSVEGTPTGELFF. In DNA, the CDR3 is TGCAGCGTTGAAGGAACCCCAACCGGGGAGCTGTTTTTT.

This clonotype was counted at least ten times. The V gene is TRBV7-2, the J gene TRBJ2-7; possibly TRBD2 for D (5 bases). Looked up from germline, CDR1 is SGHTA and CDR2 is FQGNSA. The V gene lost 4 bases and the J gene lost 6 bases, with 10 bases spanning the gap. The CDR3 is 12 residues long. The chain's CDR3 is CASSSRTAEQYF. In DNA, the CDR3 is TGTGCCAGCAGCTCAAGGACTGCCGAGCAGTACTTC.